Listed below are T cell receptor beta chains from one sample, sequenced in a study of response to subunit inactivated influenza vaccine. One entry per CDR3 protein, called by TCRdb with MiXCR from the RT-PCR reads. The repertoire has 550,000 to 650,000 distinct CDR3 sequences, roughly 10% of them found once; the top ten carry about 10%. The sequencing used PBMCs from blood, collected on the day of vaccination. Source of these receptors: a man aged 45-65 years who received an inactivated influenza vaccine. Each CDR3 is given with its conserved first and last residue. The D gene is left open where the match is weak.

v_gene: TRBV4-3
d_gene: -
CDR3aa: CASSHRTVDEQYF

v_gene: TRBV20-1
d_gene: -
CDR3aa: CSAGYGGNTGELFF

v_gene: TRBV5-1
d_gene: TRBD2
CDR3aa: CASSLGAGGTFNEQFF

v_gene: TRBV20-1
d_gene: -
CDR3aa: CSAREWEGTEAFF

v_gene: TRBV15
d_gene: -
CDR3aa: CATSRDSGGSGYNEQFF

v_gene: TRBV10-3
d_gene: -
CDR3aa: CAISEGRGNEQYF

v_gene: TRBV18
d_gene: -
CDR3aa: CASSVSGLESQPQHF

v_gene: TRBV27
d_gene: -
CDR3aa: CASSLYPYNSPLHF

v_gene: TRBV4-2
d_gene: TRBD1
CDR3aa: CASSKDRGNTEAFF

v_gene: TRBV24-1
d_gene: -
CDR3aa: CATSWDPRETQYF

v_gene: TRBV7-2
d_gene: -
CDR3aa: CASSLDPITPRYTF